Below are 5 T cell receptor beta chains sequenced from a single sample in a study of T-cell reconstitution after alpha-beta-depleted transplantation in children. TCRbeta library preparation incorporated unique molecular identifiers. TCRdb fed the PCR reads into MiXCR, producing one record per CDR3 protein. Among about 340,000 distinct CDR3 sequences listed, about a tenth were seen once. The specimen was PBMCs from the stem cell graft donor, collected from the stem cell graft. Receptor source: a human donor who donated a stem cell graft to a child with acute lymphoblastic leukemia.

The chain employs TRBV10-3 and TRBJ2-7, with TRBD1 matching over 9 bases. Germline V gene lookup returns CDR1 ENHRY and CDR2 SYGVKD. The CDR3 is 15 residues long. Trimming took 6 bases from V and 3 from J; bases not matched to a gene: 9. The CDR3 here is CAISEPGQGGYEQYF. As DNA, the CDR3 is TGTGCCATCAGCGAACCGGGACAGGGTGGCTACGAGCAGTACTTC.

This clonotype showed up many times. V is TRBV20-1 and J is TRBJ1-4, with a tentative D call TRBD1 (5 bases). The CDR3 contains 12 residues. The germline V gene encodes CDR1 DFQATT and CDR2 SNEGSKA (reference sequence). The CDR3 loop reads CRASGGREKLFF. The CDR3 region has the DNA TGCAGGGCATCGGGGGGAAGAGAAAAACTGTTTTTT.

This clonotype was detected ten times or more. The chain couples TRBV7-2 to TRBJ2-1, with 7 positions matching TRBD2. Germline V lookup: CDR1 SGHTA, CDR2 FQGNSA. With V trimmed by 6 bases and J by 5 bases, 7 bases remained unmatched. This CDR3 region has 14 residues. In nucleotides, the CDR3 is TGTGCCAGCAGAGCCCGGGACTATAACAATGAGCAGTTCTTC. This translates into CASRARDYNNEQFF.

The rearrangement links TRBV7-8 to TRBJ2-1; D remains unclear. The V gene lost 1 base and the J gene lost 4 bases, with 14 bases spanning the gap. This CDR3 has 16 amino acids. CDR1 is SGHVS, CDR2 FQNEAQ, per germline. CDR3 coding DNA: TGTGCCAGCAGCTTAGGTGGGCGGAGTGAGTACAATGAGCAGTTCTTC. This sequence encodes CASSLGGRSEYNEQFF.

The chain carries TRBV5-1 and TRBJ2-3; D may be TRBD2 (5 bases). Germline values: CDR1 SGHRS, CDR2 YFSETQ. Trimming cost V 3 bases and J 4 bases, with 18 bases left between them. The CDR3 has 16 residues. The CDR3 region is CASSSPGITKSDTQYF. The CDR3 DNA follows: TGCGCCAGCAGCTCCCCCGGGATCACAAAGTCAGATACGCAGTATTTT.